Below, 11 T cell receptor beta chains from the same sample are listed, as sequenced in a study of T cells after yellow fever vaccination. A single record per CDR3 protein comes from TCRdb applying MiXCR to the 5' RACE reads. The data contain about 510,000 distinct CDR3 sequences, 21% of them singletons. Specimen: PBMCs, collected less than 25 days after the first yellow fever vaccination. The receptors were sampled from a man aged 18 to 30 who received the YFV17D yellow fever vaccine.

V usage is TRBV5-6 and J usage is TRBJ1-6, with D possibly TRBD1 on 6 matching bases. V lost 4 bases and J lost 3, with 17 bases in between. From germline, CDR1 is SGHDT and CDR2 YYEEEE. The CDR3 has 17 residues. CDR3 coding DNA: TGTGCCAGCAGCATAAATTCACAGGGTCGCTATAATTCACCCCTCCACTTT. Translating gives CASSINSQGRYNSPLHF. The full variable domain, its missing parts supplied by reference TRBV5-6 and TRBJ1-6, is DAGVTQSPTHLIKTRGQQVTLRCSPKSGHDTVSWYQQALGQGPQFIFQYYEEEERQRGNFPDRFSGHQFPNYSSELNVNALLLGDSALYLCASSINSQGRYNSPLHFGNGTRLTVT.

This clonotype has more than one count but fewer than ten. The genes are TRBV5-1 and TRBJ2-5; 7 bases fit TRBD2. Germline V gene sequence: CDR1 SGHRS, CDR2 YFSETQ. Unmatched junction bases numbered 7, after V lost 0 bases and J lost 2 bases. CDR3 length equals 16 residues. CDR3 coding DNA: TGCGCCAGCAGCTTGGGGGCTAGCGGTATACAAGAGACCCAGTACTTC. Its translation is CASSLGASGIQETQYF.

This clonotype was seen at least ten times. The rearrangement links TRBV3-1 to TRBJ2-4; TRBD2 matches at 12 bases. J was trimmed by 6 bases and V by 4 bases; bases with no gene match: 10. The CDR3 has 17 amino acids. Per the germline V gene, CDR1 is LGHDT and CDR2 is YNNKEL (reference sequence). CDR3 in DNA: TGTGCCAGCAGCCGAGATGGACTAGCGGGGAGGGGAAACATTCAGTACTTC. This sequence encodes CASSRDGLAGRGNIQYF. The full variable domain, with the rest looked up from reference TRBV3-1 and TRBJ2-4, is DTAVSQTPKYLVTQMGNDKSIKCEQNLGHDTMYWYKQDSKKFLKIMFSYNNKELIINETVPNRFSPKSPDKAHLNLHINSLELGDSAVYFCASSRDGLAGRGNIQYFGAGTRLSVL.

The CDR3 is CASSHGAGGSTDTQYF. The CDR3 DNA is TGTGCCAGCAGCCATGGGGCAGGGGGTAGCACAGATACGCAGTATTTT. The chain has TRBV4-2 and TRBJ2-3; 7 bases line up with TRBD1. Germline assignment: CDR1 LGHNA and CDR2 YNFKEQ. J was trimmed by 0 bases and V by 3 bases; bases with no gene match: 6. The CDR3 spans 16 residues.

This chain links TRBV3-1 with TRBJ2-3; no reliable D call. From germline, CDR1 is LGHDT and CDR2 YNNKEL (reference sequence). Deletions cut 2 bases from V and 1 base from J, with 7 bases between. The CDR3 consists of 14 residues. CDR3 nucleotides: TGTGCCAGCAGCCAACGGTCGGGCACAGATACGCAGTATTTT. This encodes CASSQRSGTDTQYF.

In its sample, this clonotype was seen many times. The chain employs TRBV6-5 and TRBJ2-4; D is unresolved. The germline CDR1 and CDR2 sequences are MNHEY and SVGAGI. There are 14 residues in the CDR3. V dropped 4 bases and J dropped 0 bases, with 7 bases sitting between them. CDR3 in DNA: TGTGCCAGCAGTTCCTCTCTAGCCAAAAACATTCAGTACTTC. This codes for CASSSSLAKNIQYF.

The chain has TRBV5-1 and TRBJ2-7; 11 positions agree with TRBD2. The CDR3 spans 16 residues. V trimming: 4 bases; J trimming: 3 bases; junction bases outside the gene matches: 9. Germline values: CDR1 SGHRS, CDR2 YFSETQ. The CDR3 loop reads CASSPPSGGFFYEQYF. The DNA of the CDR3 is TGCGCCAGCAGCCCGCCTAGCGGGGGGTTTTTCTACGAGCAGTACTTC.

In this sample, this clonotype turned up many times. The chain has TRBV5-1 and TRBJ2-7; possible D gene TRBD1, 6 bases. This CDR3 is built from 13 residues. The germline V gene encodes CDR1 SGHRS and CDR2 YFSETQ. Trimming removed 4 bases at V and 9 bases at J, with 17 bases between. The chain's CDR3 is CASSGTTGPRQYF. The CDR3 DNA follows: TGCGCCAGCAGCGGGACGACAGGACCTCGGCAGTACTTC.

The sample holds many counts of this clonotype. The V gene is TRBV6-5, the J gene TRBJ2-2; 8 bases are shared with TRBD1. The junction had 4 bases not matched to a gene; V was cut back by 6 bases and J by 4 bases. The CDR3 loop spans 14 amino acids. Germline V gene data show CDR1 as MNHEY and CDR2 as SVGAGI. Written as DNA, the CDR3 is TGTGCCAGCAGACAGGGGGATATCACCGGGGAGCTGTTTTTT. It encodes CASRQGDITGELFF.

This clonotype was seen a handful of times. V gene TRBV6-1 combines with J gene TRBJ1-5; perhaps TRBD1 as D (6 bases). This CDR3 spans 14 amino acids. Germline values: CDR1 MNHNS, CDR2 SASEGT. V was trimmed by 8 bases and J by 4 bases, leaving 15 bases between them. The CDR3, as DNA: TGTGCCAGCGGGCTAGGAGGGGGTAATCAGCCCCAGCATTTT. Its translation: CASGLGGGNQPQHF.

This clonotype was seen more than once but under ten times. The chain employs TRBV5-1 and TRBJ1-1; 8 bases are a match to TRBD1. Trimming at V came to 7 bases and at J to 7 bases, leaving 9 bases not matched to a gene. This CDR3 contains 13 residues. Germline V CDR1 and CDR2: SGHRS, YFSETQ. The CDR3 DNA sequence: TGCGCCAGCCAAACAGGGGGTTTTGGTGAAGCTTTCTTT. Residues: CASQTGGFGEAFF.